Ten or more counts support the clone carrying this T cell receptor beta chain. Antigen specificity is unknown. This entry is derived from a study of CD8 T cells in ankylosing spondylitis. Overall study results and limits: Reportedly, matched ankylosing spondylitis synovial fluid was significantly enriched for disease-linked clones. With a CD8+ phenotype, disease-linked clones were relatively rare in peripheral blood. Seemingly distinctive of ankylosing spondylitis blood was a TCR beta motif formed by eight highly homologous variants.

V was trimmed by 3 bases and J by 12 bases, leaving 9 bases between them. The CDR3 contains 12 residues. Libraries for TCR beta were made by quantitative 5'-RACE with molecular barcodes. TCRdb re-called the 5' RACE reads through MiXCR, storing one row per CDR3 protein. The data hold 750,000 to 850,000 distinct CDR3 sequences, with approximately 12% observed a single time. This sequence joins TRBV12-3 or TRBV12-4 and TRBJ1-6; D is unclear. Sequenced sample: blood, either unsorted or a sorted T cell fraction (not recorded which). The sequence derives from a male donor with ankylosing spondylitis. This CDR3 is CASSFTAEPLHF. The CDR3 DNA reads TGTGCCAGCAGTTTTACAGCGGAACCCCTCCACTTT.